The T cell receptor beta chain described here comes from a study of blood T cells in healthy people across ages. A J-beta primer mix and a sample-barcoded 5' primer were used in a second PCR of about 7 to 11 cycles. TCRdb passed the 5' RACE reads through MiXCR, listing each CDR3 protein once. The table has about 800,000 distinct CDR3 sequences, approximately 25% seen once. This clonotype has only a few counts. CDR1 and CDR2 (germline): DFQATT, SNEGSKA (reference sequence). The CDR3 spans 15 residues. These same data were also listed under a study on T cells of mothers and their children.

The rearrangement joins TRBV20-1 to TRBJ2-5; D is ambiguous. Matching the DNA end better, TRBJ2-7 makes the J call doubtful. The sequenced material came from blood. This clonotype originated in a boy between 10 and 17 years old in good health. The CDR3 DNA reads as TGCAGTGCTAGAAACCGGGCCTCTTATTCCTACGAGCAGTACTTC. It yields the protein CSARNRASYSYEQYF.